The 5 T cell receptor beta chains listed next were all sequenced from one sample in a study of CD8+CD57+ T cells in acquired aplastic anemia. Previously, flow cytometry had revealed CD8+CD57+ cell expansion in the patients chosen for sequencing. Profiling of TCR beta VDJ combinations and CDR3 sequences used genomic DNA as template. One entry per CDR3 protein, called by TCRdb with MiXCR from the reads. The table records around 290,000 distinct CDR3 sequences, roughly 53% of them present only once. Sequenced sample: sorted CD4+, CD8+, or CD8+CD57+ T cells (not recorded which) from PBMCs. The receptors come from a human donor with aplastic anemia.

The chain uses TRBV10-2 and TRBJ1-6; 11 bases map to TRBD1. CDR3 length: 14 residues. The trim removed 7 bases at V and 9 bases at J, leaving 5 bases unmatched. In germline, CDR1 is WSHSY, CDR2 SAAADI. CDR3 sequence reads: CASNLGQGGSPLHF. CDR3 in DNA: TGCGCCAGCAACCTGGGACAGGGGGGTTCACCCCTCCACTTT.

The V call is TRBV14, the J call TRBJ1-1; D not resolved. The CDR3 totals 11 residues. The germline V gene encodes CDR1 SGHDN and CDR2 FVKESK. Trimming took 1 base from V and 11 from J, leaving 8 bases between them. The CDR3 DNA follows: TGTGCCAGCAGCCAAGGATTGATTGCTTTCTTT. Its translation: CASSQGLIAFF. Looking up the rest from reference TRBV14 and TRBJ1-1 gives the full variable domain: EAGVTQFPSHSVIEKGQTVTLRCDPISGHDNLYWYRRVMGKEIKFLLHFVKESKQDESGMPNNRFLAERTGGTYSTLKVQPAELEDSGVYFCASSQGLIAFFGQGTRLTVV.

The sample holds many counts of this clonotype. The chain carries TRBV20-1 and TRBJ2-5; D is tentatively TRBD1 or TRBD2 (5 bases each). Germline V CDR1 and CDR2: DFQATT, SNEGSKA (reference sequence). Deletions cut 0 bases from V and 5 bases from J, with 16 bases between. This CDR3 has 15 amino acids. The CDR3 DNA follows: TGCAGTGCTAGAGATGGGAGAAGGGGCCGGGAGACCCAGTACTTC. This sequence encodes CSARDGRRGRETQYF.

The sample holds many counts of this clonotype. The genes are TRBV6-1 and TRBJ1-4; 8 bases map to TRBD1. J gave up 4 bases and V 6 bases, and 10 bases lay outside the gene matches. CDR1 MNHNS and CDR2 SASEGT come from the germline V gene. The CDR3 loop spans 16 amino acids. The CDR3 nucleotides read TGTGCCAGCAGGACAGGGGCCAACAGAATTAATGAAAAACTGTTTTTT. It encodes CASRTGANRINEKLFF.

The chain links TRBV19 to TRBJ1-5; D ambiguous. This CDR3 is 11 amino acids long. Looked up from germline, CDR1 is LNHDA and CDR2 is SQIVND (reference sequence). V was shortened by 10 bases and J by 9 bases, with 13 bases between the two germline ends. The CDR3 spells CATSQEGPQHF. The DNA for the CDR3 is TGTGCCACCTCCCAGGAGGGGCCCCAGCATTTT.